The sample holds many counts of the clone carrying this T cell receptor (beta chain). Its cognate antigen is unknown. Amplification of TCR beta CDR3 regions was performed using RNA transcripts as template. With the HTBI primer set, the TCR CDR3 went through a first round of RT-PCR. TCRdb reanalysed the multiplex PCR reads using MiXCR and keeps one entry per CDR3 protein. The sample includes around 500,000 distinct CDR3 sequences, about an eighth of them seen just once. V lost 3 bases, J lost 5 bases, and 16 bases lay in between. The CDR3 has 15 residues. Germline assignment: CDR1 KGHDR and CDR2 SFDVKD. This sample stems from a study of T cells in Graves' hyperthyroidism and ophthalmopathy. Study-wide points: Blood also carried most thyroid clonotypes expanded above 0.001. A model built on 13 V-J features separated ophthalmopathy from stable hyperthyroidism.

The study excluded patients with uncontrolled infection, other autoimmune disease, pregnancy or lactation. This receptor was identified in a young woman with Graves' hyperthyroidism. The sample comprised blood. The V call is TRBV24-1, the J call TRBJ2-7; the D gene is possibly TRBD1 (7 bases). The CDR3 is CATSDGGTAQNEQYF. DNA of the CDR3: TGTGCCACCAGTGATGGCGGGACAGCTCAGAACGAGCAGTACTTC.